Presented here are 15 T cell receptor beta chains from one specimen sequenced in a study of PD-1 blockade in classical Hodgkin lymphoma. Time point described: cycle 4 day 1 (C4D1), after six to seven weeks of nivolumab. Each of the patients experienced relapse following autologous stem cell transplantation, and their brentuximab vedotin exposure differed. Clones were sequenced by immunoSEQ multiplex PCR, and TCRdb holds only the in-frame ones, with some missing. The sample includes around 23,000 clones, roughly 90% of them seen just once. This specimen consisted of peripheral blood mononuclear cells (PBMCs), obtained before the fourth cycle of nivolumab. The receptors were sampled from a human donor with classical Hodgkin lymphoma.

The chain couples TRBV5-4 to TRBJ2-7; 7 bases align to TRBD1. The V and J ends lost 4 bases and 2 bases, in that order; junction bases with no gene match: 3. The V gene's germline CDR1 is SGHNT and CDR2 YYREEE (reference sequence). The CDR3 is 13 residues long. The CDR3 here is CASSPGQTYEQYF. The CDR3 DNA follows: TGTGCCAGCAGCCCGGGACAGACCTACGAGCAGTACTTC.

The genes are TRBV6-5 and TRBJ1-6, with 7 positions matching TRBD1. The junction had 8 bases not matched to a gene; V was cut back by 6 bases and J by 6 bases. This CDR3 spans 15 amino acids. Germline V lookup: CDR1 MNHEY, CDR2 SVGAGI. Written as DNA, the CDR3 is TGTGCCAGCAGGGGGGACAGAAGCATTAATTCACCCCTCCACTTT. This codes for CASRGDRSINSPLHF.

The CDR3 bases are TGTGCCTGGAGTATCGGGGGGAGTAGCAATCAGCCCCAGCATTTT. It is translated as CAWSIGGSSNQPQHF. The rearrangement joins TRBV30 to TRBJ1-5; tentative D call: TRBD1 (5 bases). V lost 2 bases and J lost 0, with 11 bases in between. Germline lookup yields CDR1 GTSNPN and CDR2 SVGIG (reference sequence). There are 15 residues in the CDR3.

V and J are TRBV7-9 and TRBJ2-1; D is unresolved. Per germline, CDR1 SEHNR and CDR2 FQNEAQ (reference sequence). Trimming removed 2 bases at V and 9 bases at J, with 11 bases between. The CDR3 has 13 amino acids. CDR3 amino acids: CASSLLGESEQFF. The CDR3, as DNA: TGTGCCAGCAGCTTATTAGGTGAGAGTGAGCAGTTCTTC.

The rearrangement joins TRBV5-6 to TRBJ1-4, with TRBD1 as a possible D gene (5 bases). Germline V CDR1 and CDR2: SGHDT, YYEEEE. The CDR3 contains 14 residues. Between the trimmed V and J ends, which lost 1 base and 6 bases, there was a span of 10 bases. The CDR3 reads CASSLQGPYEKLFF. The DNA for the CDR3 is TGTGCCAGCAGCTTGCAGGGACCATATGAAAAACTGTTTTTT.

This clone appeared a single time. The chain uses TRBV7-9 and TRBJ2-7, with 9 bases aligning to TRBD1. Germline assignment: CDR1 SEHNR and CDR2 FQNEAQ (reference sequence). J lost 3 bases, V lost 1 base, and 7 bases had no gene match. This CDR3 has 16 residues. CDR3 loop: CASSLGVGDRVYEQYF. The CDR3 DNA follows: TGTGCCAGCAGCTTAGGAGTGGGGGACAGGGTCTACGAGCAGTACTTC.

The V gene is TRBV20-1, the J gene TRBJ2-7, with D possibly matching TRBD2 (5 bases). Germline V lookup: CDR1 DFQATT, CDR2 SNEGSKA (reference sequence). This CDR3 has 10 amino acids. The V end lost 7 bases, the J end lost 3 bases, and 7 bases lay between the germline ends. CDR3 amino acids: CSVGVYEQYF. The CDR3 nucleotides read TGCAGTGTCGGGGTCTACGAGCAGTACTTC.

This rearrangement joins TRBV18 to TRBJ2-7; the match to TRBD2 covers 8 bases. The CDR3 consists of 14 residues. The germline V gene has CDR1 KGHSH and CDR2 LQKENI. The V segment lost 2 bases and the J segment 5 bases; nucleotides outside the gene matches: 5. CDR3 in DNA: TGTGCCAGCTCACCAAGGACTAGCTTCAACGAGCAGTACTTC. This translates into CASSPRTSFNEQYF.

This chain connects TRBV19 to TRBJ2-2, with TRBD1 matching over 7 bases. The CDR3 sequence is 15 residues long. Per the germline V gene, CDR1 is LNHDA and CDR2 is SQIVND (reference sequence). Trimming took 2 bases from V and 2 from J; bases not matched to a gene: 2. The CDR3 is CASSIRTGNTGELFF. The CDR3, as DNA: TGTGCCAGTAGTATACGGACAGGCAACACCGGGGAGCTGTTTTTT.

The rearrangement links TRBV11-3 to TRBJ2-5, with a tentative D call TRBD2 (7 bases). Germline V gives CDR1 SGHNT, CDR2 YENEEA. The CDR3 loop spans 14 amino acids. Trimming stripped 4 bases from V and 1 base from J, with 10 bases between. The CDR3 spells CASSSRGGQETQYF. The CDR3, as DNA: TGTGCCAGCAGCTCGAGGGGGGGCCAAGAGACCCAGTACTTC.

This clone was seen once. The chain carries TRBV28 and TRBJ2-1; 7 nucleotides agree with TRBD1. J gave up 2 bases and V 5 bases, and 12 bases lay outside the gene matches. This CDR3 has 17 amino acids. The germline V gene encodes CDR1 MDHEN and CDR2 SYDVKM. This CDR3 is CASSQTVDRVAYNEQFF. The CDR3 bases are TGTGCCAGCAGTCAAACCGTCGACAGGGTAGCCTACAATGAGCAGTTCTTC.

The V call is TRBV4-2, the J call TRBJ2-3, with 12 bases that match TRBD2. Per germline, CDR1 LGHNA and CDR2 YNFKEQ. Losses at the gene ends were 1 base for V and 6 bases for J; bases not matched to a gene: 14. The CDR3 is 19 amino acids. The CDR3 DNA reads TGTGCCAGCAGCCAAGTGGCGGGACTAGCGGGTCCCGCAGGTGATACGCAGTATTTT. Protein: CASSQVAGLAGPAGDTQYF.

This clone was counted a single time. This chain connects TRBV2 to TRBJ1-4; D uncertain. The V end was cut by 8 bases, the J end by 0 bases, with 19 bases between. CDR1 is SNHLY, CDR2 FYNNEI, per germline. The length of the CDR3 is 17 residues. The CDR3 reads CASRQALGQATNEKLFF. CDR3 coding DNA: TGTGCCAGCCGGCAGGCTCTGGGTCAGGCAACTAATGAAAAACTGTTTTTT.

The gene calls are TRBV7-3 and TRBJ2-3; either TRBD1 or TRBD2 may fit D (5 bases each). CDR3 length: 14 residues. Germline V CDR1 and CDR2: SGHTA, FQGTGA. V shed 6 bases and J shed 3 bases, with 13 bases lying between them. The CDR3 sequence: CASRRGASTDTQYF. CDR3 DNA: TGTGCCAGCAGAAGAGGGGCGAGTACAGATACGCAGTATTTT.

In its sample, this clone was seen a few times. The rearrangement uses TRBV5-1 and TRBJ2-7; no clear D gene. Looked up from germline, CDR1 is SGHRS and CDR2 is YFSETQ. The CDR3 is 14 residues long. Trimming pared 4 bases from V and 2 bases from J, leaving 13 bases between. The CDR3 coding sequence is TGCGCCAGCAGCGGCGGTTTAGGGCCCTACGAGCAGTACTTC. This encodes CASSGGLGPYEQYF.